One and the same sample provided the 28 T cell receptor beta chains below, sequenced in a study of blood T cells in healthy people across ages. PCR was performed a second time for about 6 to 12 cycles using a sample-barcoded 5' primer and a J-beta primer mix. TCRdb used MiXCR to reprocess the 5' RACE reads, holding one entry per CDR3 protein. The table has about 1,500,000 distinct CDR3 sequences, approximately 28% seen once. Sequencing input: blood. All receptors derive from a woman younger than 45 in good health.

This clonotype was seen a few times. Germline and junction disagree at one end, which may indicate a read error. The chain couples TRBV2 to TRBJ2-7; D gene uncertain. Germline loops: CDR1 SNHLY, CDR2 FYNNEI. This CDR3 contains 12 residues. CDR3 in DNA: TGTGCCGGCAGTTCGGACGGATACGAGCAGTACTTC. As protein: CAGSSDGYEQYF.

At least ten counts were recorded for this clonotype. This rearrangement joins TRBV20-1 to TRBJ2-7; D may be TRBD1 (5 bases). Trimming pared 1 base from V and 6 bases from J, leaving 16 bases between. The germline gives CDR1 DFQATT, CDR2 SNEGSKA (reference sequence). The length of the CDR3 is 14 residues. This CDR3 is CSARGAVRQSEQYF. CDR3 coding DNA: TGCAGTGCTAGAGGGGCGGTAAGACAGTCCGAGCAGTACTTC.

The sample holds many counts of this clonotype. J is TRBJ2-7 and V is TRBV20-1; 9 nucleotides line up with TRBD1. The CDR3 is 14 residues long. Germline CDR1 is DFQATT and CDR2 is SNEGSKA (reference sequence). J lost 5 bases, V lost 1 base, and 6 bases had no gene match. The CDR3 protein is CSARAGDRDHEQYF. CDR3 nucleotides: TGCAGTGCTAGAGCCGGGGACAGGGACCACGAGCAGTACTTC.

The gene calls are TRBV12-3 or TRBV12-4 and TRBJ2-2; 10 bases are a match to TRBD1. Trimming removed 6 bases from V and 6 bases from J; junction bases left unmatched: 4. The CDR3 totals 14 residues. The CDR3 region has the DNA TGTGCCAGCAGCCGACAGGGGGCCGCCGGGGAGCTGTTTTTT. Translation: CASSRQGAAGELFF.

A word on this clonotype: A junction end diverges from the germline sequence, so it may reflect a read error. The chain recombines TRBV2 with TRBJ2-6; TRBD1 aligns across 9 bases. Germline lookup yields CDR1 SNHLY and CDR2 FYNNEI. The CDR3 runs to 16 residues. The CDR3 is CASRLRDRAGANVLTF. DNA for the CDR3: TGTGCCAGCAGACTCCGGGACAGGGCTGGGGCCAATGTCCTGACTTTC.

This clonotype appeared a few times. The V call is TRBV7-9, the J call TRBJ1-2; 9 bases map to TRBD1. Germline V gene data show CDR1 as SEHNR and CDR2 as FQNEAQ (reference sequence). V trimming: 5 bases; J trimming: 6 bases; junction bases outside the gene matches: 7. CDR3 length equals 14 residues. In DNA form, the CDR3 reads TGTGCCAGCAGCGAAACAGGGGGCTCGGATGGCTACACCTTC. Protein: CASSETGGSDGYTF.

This clonotype was detected a few times. The J gene is TRBJ2-7, the V gene TRBV12-3 or TRBV12-4, with a weak D call TRBD1 (5 bases). With 6 bases removed from V and 3 bases from J, the gap between germline ends came to 21 bases. The CDR3 runs 16 residues. The CDR3 reads CASSHSKGLILYEQYF. Written as DNA, the CDR3 is TGTGCCAGCAGCCACTCTAAGGGGCTGATACTCTACGAGCAGTACTTC.

This CDR3 is CASSWDRKNEKLFF. The CDR3 DNA follows: TGTGCCAGCAGTTGGGACAGGAAGAATGAAAAACTGTTTTTT. The genes are TRBV6-2 or TRBV6-3 and TRBJ1-4, with TRBD1 identical over 8 bases. CDR3 length equals 14 residues. The V gene's germline CDR1 is MNHEY and CDR2 SVGEGT. V trimming: 4 bases; J trimming: 5 bases; junction bases outside the gene matches: 3.

This clonotype was picked up many times. The rearrangement uses TRBV29-1 and TRBJ2-7; the match to TRBD1 covers 9 bases. CDR1 is SQVTM, CDR2 ANQGSEA, per germline. With V trimmed by 6 bases and J by 5 bases, 8 bases remained unmatched. The CDR3 extends over 13 amino acids. CDR3 loop: CSVEGTGWNEQYF. In nucleotides, the CDR3 is TGCAGCGTCGAGGGGACAGGGTGGAACGAGCAGTACTTC.

This clonotype was recorded a few times. V usage is TRBV4-2 and J usage is TRBJ2-1; 9 nucleotides line up with TRBD2. Germline CDR1 reads LGHNA; CDR2 reads YNFKEQ. The CDR3 consists of 16 residues. The V and J ends lost 1 base and 4 bases, in that order; junction bases with no gene match: 5. The CDR3 DNA reads as TGTGCCAGCAGCCAAGGTACTAGCGGGTATTACAATGAGCAGTTCTTC. Residues: CASSQGTSGYYNEQFF.

The V and J genes are TRBV12-3 or TRBV12-4 and TRBJ2-7; 7 positions match TRBD1. The CDR3 runs to 12 residues. J was trimmed by 8 bases and V by 7 bases; bases with no gene match: 8. CDR3 coding DNA: TGTGCCAGCAACGGACAGGATAGGCAGCAGTACTTC. The encoded protein is CASNGQDRQQYF.

J is TRBJ2-3 and V is TRBV5-1; D is unresolved. The CDR3 consists of 15 residues. Germline CDR1 and CDR2: SGHRS and YFSETQ. V was pared by 3 bases and J by 5 bases, with 16 bases between. The CDR3 here is CASSWATAVEDTQYF. The CDR3 DNA reads TGCGCCAGCAGCTGGGCCACCGCAGTTGAAGATACGCAGTATTTT.

CDR3: CAFTRRTVETQYF. As DNA, the CDR3 is TGTGCCTTTACGCGGAGGACAGTAGAGACCCAGTACTTC. The chain uses TRBV7-9 and TRBJ2-5, with D possibly matching TRBD1 (6 bases). CDR1 is SEHNR and CDR2 is FQNEAQ in the germline V gene (reference sequence). The CDR3 sequence is 13 residues long. V lost 11 bases and J lost 4, with 17 bases in between.

This clonotype showed up just a few times. The J gene is TRBJ2-5, the V gene TRBV20-1; D call uncertain. Germline-derived CDR1 and CDR2 are DFQATT and SNEGSKA (reference sequence). The CDR3 totals 13 residues. The V end was cut by 6 bases, the J end by 1 base, with 12 bases between. For the CDR3, the DNA is TGCAGTGCCCTCGGTTGGGCCCAAGAGACCCAGTACTTC. Translated: CSALGWAQETQYF.

The table lists this clonotype with a few counts. V and J are TRBV4-3 and TRBJ2-1; possible D gene TRBD2, 6 bases. This CDR3 comprises 15 residues. Germline CDR1 is LGHNA and CDR2 is YSLEER. The V end was cut by 1 base, the J end by 8 bases, with 15 bases between. In DNA, the CDR3 is TGCGCCAGCAGCCAAGTTGCGGGATCTCGGGATGAGCAGTTCTTC. Translation gives CASSQVAGSRDEQFF.

This sequence joins TRBV12-3 or TRBV12-4 and TRBJ2-6; TRBD1 matches at 9 bases. The trim removed 6 bases at V and 2 bases at J, leaving 11 bases unmatched. This CDR3 is 18 amino acids long. The chain's CDR3 is CASSHPGQGPPGANVLTF. CDR3 bases: TGTGCCAGCAGCCATCCGGGACAGGGTCCGCCTGGGGCCAACGTCCTGACTTTC.

The chain recombines TRBV27 with TRBJ2-7; either TRBD1 or TRBD2 may fit D (5 bases each). Trimming left V 4 bases short and J 5 bases short, with 15 bases between. There are 14 residues in the CDR3. Germline CDR1 MNHEY, CDR2 SMNVEV (reference sequence). Written as DNA, the CDR3 is TGTGCCAGCAGTTCCGGGACGCTGAGGAACGAGCAGTACTTC. Encoded protein: CASSSGTLRNEQYF.

Concerning this clonotype: A much larger clonotype is one base distant, so this may be a read error. The CDR3 nucleotides read TGTGCCATCGGGAGCGGGGCGAGCCCCTACGAGCAGTACTTC. The encoded protein is CAIGSGASPYEQYF. This sequence joins TRBV10-3 and TRBJ2-7, with 7 positions matching TRBD2. Per the germline V gene, CDR1 is ENHRY and CDR2 is SYGVKD. The V and J ends lost 8 bases and 2 bases, in that order; junction bases with no gene match: 9. This CDR3 spans 14 amino acids.

This clonotype appeared many times. The chain's CDR3 is CSARDRGSGYTF. For the CDR3, the DNA is TGCAGTGCTAGGGACAGGGGGAGCGGCTACACCTTC. The chain recombines TRBV20-1 with TRBJ1-2; 10 nucleotides align to TRBD1. V was pared by 3 bases and J by 8 bases, with 3 bases of the junction left unmatched. Germline assignment: CDR1 DFQATT and CDR2 SNEGSKA (reference sequence). The CDR3 is 12 amino acids.

This rearrangement joins TRBV7-9 to TRBJ1-5; D possibly corresponds to TRBD1 (6 bases). V shed 2 bases and J shed 5 bases, with 13 bases lying between them. This CDR3 region has 15 residues. Per the germline V gene, CDR1 is SEHNR and CDR2 is FQNEAQ (reference sequence). The DNA of the CDR3 is TGTGCCAGCAGCTTAAGTCTCTGGGGGCATCAGCCCCAGCATTTT. It encodes CASSLSLWGHQPQHF.

Details on this clonotype: A junction boundary mismatches the germline segment, possibly from a read error. The J gene is TRBJ2-3, the V gene TRBV12-3 or TRBV12-4; 8 positions agree with TRBD1. The CDR3 sequence is 15 residues long. The CDR3 DNA sequence: TGTGCCAGCAGTGCCCGACAGGGGACCTCAGATACGGAGTATTTT. It specifies CASSARQGTSDTEYF.

V usage is TRBV6-2 or TRBV6-3 and J usage is TRBJ2-1; D gene uncertain. Germline-derived CDR1 and CDR2 are MNHEY and SVGEGT. The CDR3 is 12 residues long. V shed 5 bases and J shed 14 bases, with 16 bases lying between them. The CDR3 protein is CASSPQPGQEFF. The CDR3 nucleotides read TGTGCCAGCAGTCCCCAGCCGGGCCAGGAGTTCTTC.

The chain carries TRBV5-1 and TRBJ2-4; 8 nucleotides match TRBD1. Germline V gene data show CDR1 as SGHRS and CDR2 as YFSETQ. The CDR3 length is 17 residues. Trimming at V came to 2 bases and at J to 1 base, leaving 8 bases not matched to a gene. The CDR3 nucleotides are TGCGCCAGCAGCTTTAGGTCAGGGGGCGCGGCCAAAAACATTCAGTACTTC. Translated: CASSFRSGGAAKNIQYF.

This clonotype has at least ten counts. CDR3 sequence (DNA): TGCGCCAGCACCCCGTGGAGGACAGGCTCCAGCTCCTACGAGCAGTACTTC. Residues: CASTPWRTGSSSYEQYF. This chain uses TRBV5-1 with TRBJ2-7; 7 bases are shared with TRBD1. CDR1 SGHRS and CDR2 YFSETQ come from the germline V gene. V dropped 6 bases and J dropped 0; count of bases not matched to a gene: 15. The length of the CDR3 is 17 residues.

The genes are TRBV10-3 and TRBJ2-3; TRBD1 matches 10 bases. Trimming at V came to 4 bases and at J to 3 bases, leaving 13 bases not matched to a gene. The CDR3 length is 18 residues. The germline V gene encodes CDR1 ENHRY and CDR2 SYGVKD. The CDR3 DNA reads TGTGCCATCAGTGTTGGAGTGAGCGGGACAGGGGAAACAGATACGCAGTATTTT. Translation: CAISVGVSGTGETDTQYF.

This clonotype occurred a few times. In DNA form, the CDR3 reads TGTGCCAGCAGCCAAATTGGGGGGGGCACAGATACGCAGTATTTT. Encoded protein: CASSQIGGGTDTQYF. V is TRBV12-3 or TRBV12-4 and J is TRBJ2-3; 7 nucleotides align to TRBD2. The V gene end was trimmed by 6 bases and the J gene end by 1 base; junction bases not matched to a gene: 7. This CDR3 has 15 residues.

This clonotype turned up a few times. The chain is built from TRBV6-5 and TRBJ1-1, with a possible D match to TRBD1 (5 bases). V dropped 6 bases and J dropped 0 bases, with 11 bases sitting between them. The CDR3 covers 14 residues. Germline CDR1 reads MNHEY; CDR2 reads SVGAGI. The CDR3 region has the DNA TGTGCCAGCAGCGGGACGGGCATGAACACTGAAGCTTTCTTT. Translated: CASSGTGMNTEAFF.

This clonotype was recorded once. This rearrangement joins TRBV4-3 to TRBJ2-1, with D perhaps matching TRBD1 or TRBD2 (5 bases each). The germline V gene encodes CDR1 LGHNA and CDR2 YSLEER. The CDR3 spans 17 residues. Trimming stripped 1 base from V and 8 bases from J, with 21 bases between. In nucleotides, the CDR3 is TGCGCCAGCAGCCAAGTCCCTGGGGCTAGCTATGGGGATGAGCAGTTCTTC. Translation: CASSQVPGASYGDEQFF.